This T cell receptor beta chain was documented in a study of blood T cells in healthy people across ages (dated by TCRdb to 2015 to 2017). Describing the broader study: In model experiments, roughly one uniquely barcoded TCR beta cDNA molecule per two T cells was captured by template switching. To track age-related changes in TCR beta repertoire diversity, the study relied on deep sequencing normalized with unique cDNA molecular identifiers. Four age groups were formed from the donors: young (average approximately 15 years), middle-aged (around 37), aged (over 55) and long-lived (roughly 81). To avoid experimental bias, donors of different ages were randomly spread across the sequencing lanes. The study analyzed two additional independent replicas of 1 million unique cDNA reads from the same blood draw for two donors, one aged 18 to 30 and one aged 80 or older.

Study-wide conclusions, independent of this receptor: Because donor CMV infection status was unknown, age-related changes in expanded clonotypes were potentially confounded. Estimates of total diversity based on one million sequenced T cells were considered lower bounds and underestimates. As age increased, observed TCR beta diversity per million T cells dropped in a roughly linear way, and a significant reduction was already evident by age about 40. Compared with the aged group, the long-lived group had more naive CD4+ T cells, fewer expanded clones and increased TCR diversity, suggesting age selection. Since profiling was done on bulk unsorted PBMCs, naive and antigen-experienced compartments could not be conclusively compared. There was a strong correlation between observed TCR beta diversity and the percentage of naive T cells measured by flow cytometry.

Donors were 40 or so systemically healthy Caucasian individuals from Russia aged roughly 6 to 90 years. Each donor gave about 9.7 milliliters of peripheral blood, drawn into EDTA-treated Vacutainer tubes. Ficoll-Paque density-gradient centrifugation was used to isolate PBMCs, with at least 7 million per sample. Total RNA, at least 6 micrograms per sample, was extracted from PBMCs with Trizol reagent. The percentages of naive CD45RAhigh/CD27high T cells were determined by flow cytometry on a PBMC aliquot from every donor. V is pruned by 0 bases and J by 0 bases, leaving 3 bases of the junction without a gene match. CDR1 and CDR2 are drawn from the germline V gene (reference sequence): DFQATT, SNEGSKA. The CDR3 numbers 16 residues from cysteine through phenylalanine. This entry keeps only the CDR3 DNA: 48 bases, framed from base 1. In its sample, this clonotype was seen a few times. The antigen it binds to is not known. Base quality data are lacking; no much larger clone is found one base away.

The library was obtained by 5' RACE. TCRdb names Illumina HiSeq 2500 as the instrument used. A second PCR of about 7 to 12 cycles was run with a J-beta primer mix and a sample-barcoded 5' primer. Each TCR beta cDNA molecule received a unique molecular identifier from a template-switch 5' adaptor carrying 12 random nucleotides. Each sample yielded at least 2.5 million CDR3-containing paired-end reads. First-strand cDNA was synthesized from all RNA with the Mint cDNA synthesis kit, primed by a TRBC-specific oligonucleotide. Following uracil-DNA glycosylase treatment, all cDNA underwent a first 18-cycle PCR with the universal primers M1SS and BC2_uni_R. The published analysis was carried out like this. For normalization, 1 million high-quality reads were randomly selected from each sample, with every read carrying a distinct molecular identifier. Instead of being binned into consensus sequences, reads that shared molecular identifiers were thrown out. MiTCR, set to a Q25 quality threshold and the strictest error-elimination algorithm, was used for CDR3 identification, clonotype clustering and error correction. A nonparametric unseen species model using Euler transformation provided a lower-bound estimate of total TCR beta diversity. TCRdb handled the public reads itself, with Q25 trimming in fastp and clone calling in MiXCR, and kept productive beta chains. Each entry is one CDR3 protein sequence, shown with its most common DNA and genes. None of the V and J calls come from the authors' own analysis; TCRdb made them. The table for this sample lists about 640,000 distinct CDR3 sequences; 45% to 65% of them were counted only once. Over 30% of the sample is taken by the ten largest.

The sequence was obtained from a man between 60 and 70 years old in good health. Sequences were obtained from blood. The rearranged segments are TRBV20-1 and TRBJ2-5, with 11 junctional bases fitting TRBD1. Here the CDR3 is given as CSARDGDRGYQETQYF. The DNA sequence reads TGCAGTGCTAGAGATGGGGACAGGGGGTACCAAGAGACCCAGTACTTC.